These 32 T cell receptor beta chains were all obtained from the same sample, sequenced in a study of T cell responses to AZD1222 COVID-19 vaccine. TCRdb's copy holds only in-frame clones and misses some; the assay was immunoSEQ multiplex PCR. Of around 66,000 clones in the sample, roughly nine tenths were seen once. Sequenced material: peripheral blood, taken on day 0 of AZD1222 vaccination. These receptors all come from an adult in good health.

The rearrangement links TRBV2 to TRBJ2-1; D is unclear. The CDR3 runs 13 residues. The V gene lost 3 bases and the J gene lost 4 bases, with 7 bases spanning the gap. Germline loops: CDR1 SNHLY, CDR2 FYNNEI. CDR3 nucleotides: TGTGCCAGCAGTGAGATGCTTTACAATGAGCAGTTCTTC. Protein: CASSEMLYNEQFF.

This clone has only a few counts. The V and J genes are TRBV5-4 and TRBJ1-2, with a possible D match to TRBD1 (5 bases). V dropped 5 bases and J dropped 4 bases, with 21 bases sitting between them. This CDR3 comprises 16 residues. CDR1 is SGHNT and CDR2 is YYREEE in the germline V gene (reference sequence). The DNA of the CDR3 is TGTGCCAGCAGGCCCCAAAGGGGCAGGGACGGCTATGGCTACACCTTC. It yields the protein CASRPQRGRDGYGYTF.

The V and J genes are TRBV5-1 and TRBJ1-1; D is possibly TRBD1 (6 bases). This CDR3 has 15 amino acids. V gave up 5 bases and J gave up 4 bases, with 18 bases separating them. Germline CDR1 and CDR2: SGHRS and YFSETQ. In DNA form, the CDR3 reads TGCGCCAGCAGGTCCAACAGGGACTACGGCACTGAAGCTTTCTTT. Protein product: CASRSNRDYGTEAFF.

This clone has just one count. The V call is TRBV28, the J call TRBJ2-7; D is undetermined. Germline V gives CDR1 MDHEN, CDR2 SYDVKM. Trimming pared 5 bases from V and 3 bases from J, leaving 8 bases between. The length of the CDR3 is 12 residues. CDR3 sequence (DNA): TGTGCCAGCAGTCCCTCCAACTACGAGCAGTACTTC. As protein: CASSPSNYEQYF. Drawing the rest from reference TRBV28 and TRBJ2-7, the complete variable domain is DVKVTQSSRYLVKRTGEKVFLECVQDMDHENMFWYRQDPGLGLRLIYFSYDVKMKEKGDIPEGYSVSREKKERFSLILESASTNQTSMYLCASSPSNYEQYFGPGTRLTVT.

V and J are TRBV27 and TRBJ2-7; D call uncertain. Germline V lookup: CDR1 MNHEY, CDR2 SMNVEV (reference sequence). Trimming removed 4 bases from V and 6 bases from J, with 19 bases in between. CDR3 length: 15 residues. CDR3 DNA: TGTGCCAGCAGTTACTCCTCGGTCGCGTTCTCCGAGCAGTACTTC. Residues: CASSYSSVAFSEQYF.

The sample holds a few counts of this clone. The rearrangement links TRBV4-2 to TRBJ2-1, with 10 bases aligning to TRBD2. This CDR3 is 18 amino acids long. The V gene end was trimmed by 7 bases and the J gene end by 0 bases; junction bases not matched to a gene: 12. Germline V CDR1 and CDR2: LGHNA, YNFKEQ. The CDR3 region has the DNA TGTGCCAGCACACCGGGACTAGCGCTTAGTAACTCCTACAATGAGCAGTTCTTC. This translates into CASTPGLALSNSYNEQFF.

This clone has just one count. This rearrangement joins TRBV27 to TRBJ2-7; perhaps TRBD2 as D (5 bases). The length of the CDR3 is 15 residues. V was shortened by 2 bases and J by 5 bases, with 16 bases between the two germline ends. Germline CDR1 and CDR2: MNHEY and SMNVEV (reference sequence). The CDR3 protein is CASSLGGLQGNEQYF. The CDR3 coding sequence is TGTGCCAGCAGTTTAGGAGGTTTGCAAGGGAACGAGCAGTACTTC.

The V and J genes are TRBV6-5 and TRBJ2-2; 11 nucleotides line up with TRBD2. V lost 6 bases to trimming and J lost 7 bases; unmatched junction nucleotides: 7. The CDR3 sequence is 15 residues long. Germline V CDR1 and CDR2: MNHEY, SVGAGI. Written as DNA, the CDR3 is TGTGCCAGCAGCCGGGGACTAGCGGCGGACGGGGAGCTGTTTTTT. Translated, it gives CASSRGLAADGELFF.

This chain's CDR3 is CASSHPVAGAGEQFF. The CDR3, as DNA: TGTGCCAGCAGCCACCCGGTTGCGGGAGCTGGTGAGCAGTTCTTC. The chain carries TRBV3-1 (or the pseudogene TRBV3-2) and TRBJ2-1, with 7 bases fitting TRBD2. The CDR3 is 15 amino acids. The J segment lost 9 bases and the V segment lost 3 bases, leaving 11 bases of the junction unmatched. In germline, CDR1 is LGHDT, CDR2 YNNKEL (reference sequence).

The chain employs TRBV7-9 and TRBJ1-4; perhaps TRBD1 as D (6 bases). Trimming took 7 bases from V and 6 from J, leaving 15 bases between them. Germline V gives CDR1 SEHNR, CDR2 FQNEAQ (reference sequence). CDR3 length equals 14 residues. The CDR3 nucleotides are TGTGCCAGCACCCATTGGACAGCGGATGAAAAACTGTTTTTT. As protein: CASTHWTADEKLFF. The variable domain in full, completed from reference TRBV7-9 and TRBJ1-4, reads DTGVSQNPRHKITKRGQNVTFRCDPISEHNRLYWYRQTLGQGPEFLTYFQNEAQLEKSRLLSDRFSAERPKGSFSTLEIQRTEQGDSAMYLCASTHWTADEKLFFGSGTQLSVL.

The rearrangement uses TRBV5-1 and TRBJ2-7; D is perhaps TRBD1 or TRBD2 (5 bases each). With 2 bases removed from V and 4 bases from J, the gap between germline ends came to 13 bases. This CDR3 is built from 14 residues. CDR1 and CDR2 from the germline V gene are SGHRS and YFSETQ. This CDR3 reads CASSLRGTGYEQYF. CDR3 DNA: TGCGCCAGCAGCTTAAGGGGCACGGGGTACGAGCAGTACTTC.

V gene TRBV27 combines with J gene TRBJ1-4; D remains ambiguous. CDR1 and CDR2 (germline): MNHEY, SMNVEV (reference sequence). The V and J ends lost 3 bases and 1 base respectively, with 18 bases between them. The CDR3 has 18 amino acids. Written as DNA, the CDR3 is TGTGCCAGCAGTTTCGGGGTAGGCGGGTCCTTAACTAATGAAAAACTGTTTTTT. This encodes CASSFGVGGSLTNEKLFF.

This clone was found once. This sequence joins TRBV6-1 and TRBJ1-2; D possibly corresponds to TRBD1 (5 bases). V lost 1 base to trimming and J lost 6 bases, with 12 bases between them. The length of the CDR3 is 14 residues. Germline values: CDR1 MNHNS, CDR2 SASEGT. The DNA for the CDR3 is TGTGCCAGCAGTGAAGTTTCAGGGCGGGATGGCTACACCTTC. It codes for CASSEVSGRDGYTF.

V and J are TRBV28 and TRBJ2-1; 9 bases fit TRBD1. The CDR3 is made up of 14 amino acids. V lost 10 bases and J lost 2; bases outside the gene matches: 6. CDR1 MDHEN and CDR2 SYDVKM come from the germline V gene. CDR3 sequence reads: CATRRDRAYNEQFF. CDR3 nucleotide sequence: TGTGCCACCAGACGGGACAGGGCCTACAATGAGCAGTTCTTC.

The rearrangement links TRBV7-2 to TRBJ2-5; weak D call: TRBD2 (6 bases). The CDR3 totals 13 residues. The germline V gene encodes CDR1 SGHTA and CDR2 FQGNSA. Between the trimmed V and J ends, which lost 4 bases and 4 bases, there was a span of 10 bases. CDR3 in amino acids: CASSWRRGETQYF. In DNA form, the CDR3 reads TGTGCCAGCAGCTGGAGGAGGGGAGAGACCCAGTACTTC.

This chain uses TRBV7-9 with TRBJ1-6; D is unresolved. This CDR3 spans 17 amino acids. Per germline, CDR1 SEHNR and CDR2 FQNEAQ (reference sequence). Between the trimmed V and J ends, which lost 6 bases and 0 bases, there was a span of 15 bases. Written as DNA, the CDR3 is TGTGCCAGCAGTCCGGACCGGCGGAGCTCCTATAATTCACCCCTCCACTTT. It encodes CASSPDRRSSYNSPLHF.

V and J are TRBV5-1 and TRBJ2-1; the match to TRBD2 covers 10 bases. CDR3 length: 15 amino acids. Germline V lookup: CDR1 SGHRS, CDR2 YFSETQ. After removal of 5 bases from V and 5 bases from J, the junction contained 7 bases not matched to a gene. The CDR3 DNA reads TGCGCCAGCAGTCTTCTAGCGGGGGAGGACAATGAGCAGTTCTTC. It codes for CASSLLAGEDNEQFF. The full variable domain, in which reference TRBV5-1 and TRBJ2-1 provide the parts outside the CDR3, is KAGVTQTPRYLIKTRGQQVTLSCSPISGHRSVSWYQQTPGQGLQFLFEYFSETQRNKGNFPGRFSGRQFSNSRSEMNVSTLELGDSALYLCASSLLAGEDNEQFFGPGTRLTVL.

The chain combines TRBV6-2 or TRBV6-3 with TRBJ2-7, with 8 bases matching TRBD2. Germline assignment: CDR1 MNHEY and CDR2 SVGEGT. The CDR3 sequence is 16 residues long. Trimming cost V 2 bases and J 0 bases; bases outside gene matches: 6. The chain's CDR3 is CASSYKRLALSYEQYF. CDR3 in DNA: TGTGCCAGCAGTTACAAGAGACTAGCGCTCTCCTACGAGCAGTACTTC.

The chain couples TRBV6-5 to TRBJ2-7; 7 bases are shared with TRBD1. The junction had 8 bases not matched to a gene; V was cut back by 1 base and J by 11 bases. This CDR3 comprises 13 residues. From germline, CDR1 is MNHEY and CDR2 SVGAGI. The CDR3 is CASSYLQGRVEYF. The CDR3 DNA follows: TGTGCCAGCAGTTACTTACAGGGGCGCGTGGAGTACTTC.

This clone was seen just once. The chain couples TRBV28 to TRBJ1-5; 7 nucleotides align to TRBD1. Germline V gives CDR1 MDHEN, CDR2 SYDVKM. V trimming: 4 bases; J trimming: 0 bases; junction bases outside the gene matches: 0. The CDR3 has 14 amino acids. CDR3 nucleotide sequence: TGTGCCAGCAGTTGGACAGGTAGCAATCAGCCCCAGCATTTT. It encodes CASSWTGSNQPQHF. Supplemented by reference TRBV28 and TRBJ1-5, the full variable domain reads DVKVTQSSRYLVKRTGEKVFLECVQDMDHENMFWYRQDPGLGLRLIYFSYDVKMKEKGDIPEGYSVSREKKERFSLILESASTNQTSMYLCASSWTGSNQPQHFGDGTRLSIL.

The V and J genes are TRBV7-3 and TRBJ2-3; 10 nucleotides align to TRBD1. There are 17 residues in the CDR3. Looked up from germline, CDR1 is SGHTA and CDR2 is FQGTGA. V lost 5 bases and J lost 1; bases outside the gene matches: 9. In DNA, the CDR3 is TGTGCCAGCAGCACTACTGGGACAGGGGATGGCACAGATACGCAGTATTTT. Amino acids: CASSTTGTGDGTDTQYF.

V is TRBV12-5 and J is TRBJ2-1; D tentatively fits TRBD1 or TRBD2 (5 bases each). The V end was cut by 3 bases, the J end by 3 bases, with 12 bases between. This CDR3 contains 15 residues. Germline V lookup: CDR1 LGHNT, CDR2 FRNRAP. The CDR3 is CASGFQGEYYNEQFF. The CDR3 DNA sequence: TGTGCTAGTGGTTTCCAGGGAGAGTACTACAATGAGCAGTTCTTC.

This clone was detected a few times. V gene TRBV4-2 combines with J gene TRBJ1-6, with D possibly matching TRBD1 (5 bases). Germline CDR1 is LGHNA and CDR2 is YNFKEQ. CDR3 length: 11 amino acids. With 5 bases removed from V and 15 bases from J, the gap between germline ends came to 11 bases. CDR3: CASSLGADLHF. DNA for the CDR3: TGTGCCAGCAGCTTAGGGGCAGACCTCCACTTT.

This chain links TRBV19 with TRBJ1-5; a possible D gene is TRBD1 (5 bases). The CDR3 spans 16 residues. Trimming left V 2 bases short and J 0 bases short, with 11 bases between. Germline V CDR1 and CDR2: LNHDA, SQIVND (reference sequence). The CDR3 DNA follows: TGTGCCAGTAGTATACGCCGGGGGGGTAGCAATCAGCCCCAGCATTTT. Its translation is CASSIRRGGSNQPQHF.

This rearrangement joins TRBV7-9 to TRBJ1-6, with unresolved D. The CDR3 totals 16 residues. Germline V CDR1 and CDR2: SEHNR, FQNEAQ (reference sequence). V lost 5 bases and J lost 4, with 15 bases in between. CDR3 sequence: CASSLSGSLYNSPLHF. The CDR3 nucleotides are TGTGCCAGCAGCCTTTCCGGGTCCCTTTATAATTCACCCCTCCACTTT. Supplemented by reference TRBV7-9 and TRBJ1-6, the full variable domain reads DTGVSQNPRHKITKRGQNVTFRCDPISEHNRLYWYRQTLGQGPEFLTYFQNEAQLEKSRLLSDRFSAERPKGSFSTLEIQRTEQGDSAMYLCASSLSGSLYNSPLHFGNGTRLTVT.

The chain couples TRBV12-5 to TRBJ1-2; TRBD1 might be the D (6 bases). Looked up from germline, CDR1 is LGHNT and CDR2 is FRNRAP. This CDR3 has 15 amino acids. Trimming removed 7 bases at V and 4 bases at J, with 19 bases between. CDR3 sequence (DNA): TGTGCTAGTGCCCTATTCGTCGACAGGAGCTATGGCTACACCTTC. It specifies CASALFVDRSYGYTF.

The rearrangement uses TRBV7-8 and TRBJ1-1; no definite D call. Trimming removed 4 bases from V and 5 bases from J, with 11 bases in between. CDR3 length: 13 amino acids. The germline CDR1 and CDR2 sequences are SGHVS and FQNEAQ. The chain's CDR3 is CASSSAGWTEAFF. Written as DNA, the CDR3 is TGTGCCAGCAGCTCCGCCGGTTGGACTGAAGCTTTCTTT.

The gene calls are TRBV3-1 (or the pseudogene TRBV3-2) and TRBJ2-2, with TRBD1 matching over 8 bases. Trimming removed 0 bases from V and 7 bases from J; junction bases left unmatched: 10. Looked up from germline, CDR1 is LGHDT and CDR2 is YNNKEL (reference sequence). This CDR3 is built from 17 residues. In DNA, the CDR3 is TGTGCCAGCAGCCAAGATCGTCGGTCAGGGGGCATCGGGGAGCTGTTTTTT. Encoded protein: CASSQDRRSGGIGELFF.

This clone is classed as medium-sized. The gene calls are TRBV6-2 or TRBV6-3 and TRBJ2-4; 12 bases are a match to TRBD2. Trimming at V came to 0 bases and at J to 6 bases, leaving 12 bases not matched to a gene. Germline V gives CDR1 MNHEY, CDR2 SVGEGT. The CDR3 runs to 19 residues. This chain's CDR3 is CASSYSTSGGSGDGNIQYF. CDR3 DNA sequence: TGTGCCAGCAGTTACTCGACTAGCGGGGGTTCTGGAGATGGAAACATTCAGTACTTC.

This clone was seen a few times. The V and J genes are TRBV5-1 and TRBJ1-1; D is possibly TRBD1 (5 bases). CDR3 size: 14 residues. In germline, CDR1 is SGHRS, CDR2 YFSETQ. The V gene lost 0 bases and the J gene lost 5 bases, with 11 bases spanning the gap. The CDR3 region has the DNA TGCGCCAGCAGCTTGGAAAACAGGAGGACTGAAGCTTTCTTT. The encoded protein is CASSLENRRTEAFF.

The rearrangement links TRBV27 to TRBJ2-2; TRBD2 agrees at 10 bases. Germline-derived CDR1 and CDR2 are MNHEY and SMNVEV (reference sequence). This CDR3 has 16 amino acids. The V gene end was trimmed by 4 bases and the J gene end by 1 base; junction bases not matched to a gene: 3. The CDR3 region is CASSWTSGLNTGELFF. CDR3 nucleotide sequence: TGTGCCAGCAGTTGGACTAGCGGCCTGAACACCGGGGAGCTGTTTTTT.

This chain uses TRBV11-2 with TRBJ2-7; D perhaps matches TRBD1 (5 bases). Germline V gives CDR1 SGHAT, CDR2 FQNNGV. Between the trimmed V and J ends, which lost 1 base and 6 bases, there was a span of 10 bases. This CDR3 has 13 amino acids. The CDR3: CASSLGQGGEQYF. CDR3 DNA: TGTGCCAGCAGCTTAGGGCAGGGCGGCGAGCAGTACTTC. Looking up the rest from reference TRBV11-2 and TRBJ2-7 gives the full variable domain: EAGVAQSPRYKIIEKRQSVAFWCNPISGHATLYWYQQILGQGPKLLIQFQNNGVVDDSQLPKDRFSAERLKGVDSTLKIQPAKLEDSAVYLCASSLGQGGEQYFGPGTRLTVT.